The 19 T cell receptor beta chains presented below share a single source sample, sequenced in a study. TCRdb re-called the RT-PCR reads through MiXCR, storing one row per CDR3 protein. The sample holds more than 550,000 distinct CDR3 sequences; 13% to 15% are singletons and the top ten take just over 3.5%. Sequencing was performed on memory CD4+ T cells from blood. The origin of the receptors is a female donor in good health, serving as a healthy control.

In this sample, this clonotype turned up many times. The chain uses TRBV4-3 and TRBJ2-2; a possible D gene is TRBD2 (6 bases). Per the germline V gene, CDR1 is LGHNA and CDR2 is YSLEER. This CDR3 has 15 residues. Trimming shortened V by 2 bases and J by 4 bases, and 11 bases separated the two germline ends. Here the CDR3 reads CASSQRLGTTGELFF. In nucleotides, the CDR3 is TGCGCCAGCAGCCAACGACTAGGTACCACCGGGGAGCTGTTTTTT.

This clonotype was recorded a few times. V and J are TRBV14 and TRBJ2-1; no reliable D call. Looked up from germline, CDR1 is SGHDN and CDR2 is FVKESK. This CDR3 has 14 residues. Trimming cost V 6 bases and J 1 base, with 10 bases left between them. The CDR3 region is CASRDRESYNEQFF. The DNA for the CDR3 is TGTGCCAGCAGGGACCGTGAGTCCTACAATGAGCAGTTCTTC.

V gene TRBV7-9 combines with J gene TRBJ1-1, with D unclear. Germline V CDR1 and CDR2: SEHNR, FQNEAQ (reference sequence). The V end lost 1 base, the J end lost 10 bases, and 13 bases lay between the germline ends. This CDR3 comprises 13 residues. CDR3 DNA: TGTGCCAGCAGCTTAGGAGAGATTAAGGGAGCTTTCTTT. Translated, it gives CASSLGEIKGAFF.

CDR3 sequence reads: CSARDPQNQETQYF. The CDR3 nucleotides read TGCAGTGCTAGAGATCCCCAGAACCAAGAGACCCAGTACTTC. The gene calls are TRBV20-1 and TRBJ2-5; no clear D gene. This CDR3 spans 14 amino acids. Germline loops: CDR1 DFQATT, CDR2 SNEGSKA (reference sequence). V gave up 0 bases and J gave up 0 bases, with 8 bases separating them.

The chain is built from TRBV28 and TRBJ1-3, with D perhaps matching TRBD1 (5 bases). CDR3 length equals 16 residues. V shed 3 bases and J shed 4 bases, with 16 bases lying between them. Germline V gene lookup returns CDR1 MDHEN and CDR2 SYDVKM. CDR3 nucleotides: TGTGCCAGCAGTTTGCCGGGGGGGTTCCAGGGAAACACCATATATTTT. Its translation: CASSLPGGFQGNTIYF.

This sequence joins TRBV7-2 and TRBJ2-2; D is uncertain. Trimming took 2 bases from V and 0 from J, leaving 10 bases between them. Germline V CDR1 and CDR2: SGHTA, FQGNSA. There are 16 residues in the CDR3. The CDR3 coding sequence is TGTGCCAGCAGCTTACACATGGTCTCGAACACCGGGGAGCTGTTTTTT. It translates to CASSLHMVSNTGELFF.

This clonotype was detected ten times or more. V is TRBV10-3 and J is TRBJ1-1; TRBD1 agrees at 10 bases. The J segment lost 4 bases and the V segment lost 11 bases, leaving 22 bases of the junction unmatched. The CDR3 totals 18 residues. From germline, CDR1 is ENHRY and CDR2 SYGVKD. The CDR3 DNA follows: TGTGCCGTTTCATCCAATATTGCGACAGGGGGCATGGCCACTGAAGCTTTCTTT. It codes for CAVSSNIATGGMATEAFF.

The chain uses TRBV5-4 and TRBJ2-3; 9 bases are shared with TRBD2. CDR1 is SGHNT, CDR2 YYREEE, per germline (reference sequence). After removal of 3 bases from V and 3 bases from J, the junction contained 5 bases not matched to a gene. This CDR3 is built from 15 residues. The CDR3 DNA sequence: TGTGCCAGCAGCTCGGCGGCGGGAGGGACAGATACGCAGTATTTT. Its translation: CASSSAAGGTDTQYF.

This clonotype was detected a few times. V is TRBV5-1 and J is TRBJ1-1; 10 bases fit TRBD1. The CDR3 extends over 18 amino acids. Germline values: CDR1 SGHRS, CDR2 YFSETQ. V trimming: 0 bases; J trimming: 1 base; junction bases outside the gene matches: 9. The CDR3, as DNA: TGCGCCAGCAGCTTGGGACAGGGGGCGAGTTTGCGGAACACTGAAGCTTTCTTT. Translation gives CASSLGQGASLRNTEAFF.

V and J are TRBV20-1 and TRBJ1-2; D is possibly TRBD1 (5 bases). Germline V gene data show CDR1 as DFQATT and CDR2 as SNEGSKA (reference sequence). Trimming cost V 6 bases and J 6 bases, with 14 bases left between them. The CDR3 is 12 residues long. CDR3 nucleotide sequence: TGCAGTGCCCCCCGGGCAGGGCATGGCTACACCTTC. Translated, it gives CSAPRAGHGYTF.

The rearrangement links TRBV10-3 to TRBJ2-3; D gene uncertain. Germline V gene sequence: CDR1 ENHRY, CDR2 SYGVKD. CDR3 length: 14 amino acids. The ends were cut back, 3 bases at V and 2 bases at J, with 9 bases in the middle. The CDR3 reads CAISESELTDTQYF. Written as DNA, the CDR3 is TGTGCCATCAGTGAATCGGAGCTCACAGATACGCAGTATTTT.

The chain has TRBV6-1 and TRBJ2-7; TRBD2 aligns across 9 bases. Germline CDR1 is MNHNS and CDR2 is SASEGT. J gave up 0 bases and V 7 bases, and 13 bases lay outside the gene matches. The CDR3 loop spans 17 amino acids. The CDR3, as DNA: TGTGCCAGCATCCCACAACAAGCGGGAGGTATCTCCTACGAGCAGTACTTC. Its protein product is CASIPQQAGGISYEQYF.

This clonotype was detected only a few times. The chain combines TRBV7-3 with TRBJ2-7; TRBD1 matches at 10 bases. Trimming removed 1 base from V and 12 bases from J; junction bases left unmatched: 12. This CDR3 is built from 15 residues. Per the germline V gene, CDR1 is SGHTA and CDR2 is FQGTGA. DNA of the CDR3: TGTGCCAGCAGCTTAAATCCGCCGGGACAGGGGACACTGTACTTC. This sequence encodes CASSLNPPGQGTLYF.

The chain uses TRBV4-2 and TRBJ2-2, with 7 bases aligning to TRBD2. The CDR3 extends over 16 amino acids. Germline V CDR1 and CDR2: LGHNA, YNFKEQ. Trimming at V came to 1 base and at J to 4 bases, leaving 6 bases not matched to a gene. The CDR3 sequence is CASSQAGGGGTGELFF. The CDR3 DNA is TGTGCCAGCAGCCAAGCGGGGGGAGGAGGCACCGGGGAGCTGTTTTTT.

The chain links TRBV5-1 to TRBJ2-1, with D possibly matching TRBD1 (5 bases). V was trimmed by 0 bases and J by 3 bases, leaving 10 bases between them. The germline V gene has CDR1 SGHRS and CDR2 YFSETQ. The length of the CDR3 is 15 residues. The CDR3 DNA sequence: TGCGCCAGCAGCTTGGGGACACTCAACTACAATGAGCAGTTCTTC. Its protein is CASSLGTLNYNEQFF.

This clonotype showed up many times. The rearrangement links TRBV11-2 to TRBJ2-5, with 10 bases matching TRBD1. The V segment lost 1 base and the J segment 5 bases; nucleotides outside the gene matches: 10. Germline loops: CDR1 SGHAT, CDR2 FQNNGV. The CDR3 is 17 residues long. The CDR3 DNA reads TGTGCCAGCAGCTTAGGCTCGACAGGGGGCGCGGGGGAGACCCAGTACTTC. Its protein is CASSLGSTGGAGETQYF.

This clonotype showed up many times. This sequence joins TRBV7-2 and TRBJ2-5; D is unresolved. CDR1 SGHTA and CDR2 FQGNSA come from the germline V gene. Trimming stripped 3 bases from V and 1 base from J, with 9 bases between. This CDR3 has 14 residues. The CDR3 bases are TGTGCCAGCAGCTTGAGCATGTCCCAAGAGACCCAGTACTTC. This gives the protein CASSLSMSQETQYF.

This clonotype has at least ten counts. The chain recombines TRBV20-1 with TRBJ1-1, with D possibly TRBD1 on 5 matching bases. V gave up 6 bases and J gave up 0 bases, with 20 bases separating them. The V gene's germline CDR1 is DFQATT and CDR2 SNEGSKA (reference sequence). There are 16 residues in the CDR3. The CDR3 region is CSALKLGHYMNTEAFF. The CDR3 DNA sequence: TGCAGTGCGTTAAAATTGGGGCACTACATGAACACTGAAGCTTTCTTT.

V usage is TRBV6-1 and J usage is TRBJ2-5, with D unresolved. Per the germline V gene, CDR1 is MNHNS and CDR2 is SASEGT. The V end was cut by 0 bases, the J end by 7 bases, with 6 bases between. The CDR3 is 12 residues long. CDR3 nucleotide sequence: TGTGCCAGCAGTGAAGCTGGGGTGACCCAGTACTTC. It encodes CASSEAGVTQYF.